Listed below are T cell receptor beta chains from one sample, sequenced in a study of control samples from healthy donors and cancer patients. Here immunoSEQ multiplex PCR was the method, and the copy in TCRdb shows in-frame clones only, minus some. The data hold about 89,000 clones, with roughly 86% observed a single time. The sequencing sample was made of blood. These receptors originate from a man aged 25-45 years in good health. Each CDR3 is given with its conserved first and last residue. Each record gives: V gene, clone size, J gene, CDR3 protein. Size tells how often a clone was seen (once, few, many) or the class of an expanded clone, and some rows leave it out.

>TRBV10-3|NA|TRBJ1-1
CAAKTGGGSTEAFF
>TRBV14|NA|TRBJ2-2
CASSRQGANTGELFF
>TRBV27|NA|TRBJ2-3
CASSKLGVAGGPSTDTQYF
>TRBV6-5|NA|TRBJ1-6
CASSPGGGSPLHF
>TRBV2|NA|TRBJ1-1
CASSGTGLNTEAFF
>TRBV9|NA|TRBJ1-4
CASSEGGVNEKLFF
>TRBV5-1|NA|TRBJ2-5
CASSSARLAGQETQYF
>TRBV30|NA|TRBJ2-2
CAWAGSTGELFF
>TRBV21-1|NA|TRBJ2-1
CASSTKDGSSNEQFF
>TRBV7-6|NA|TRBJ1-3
CASSLGGRISGNTIYF
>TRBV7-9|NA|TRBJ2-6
CASSSIIQGSGANVLTF
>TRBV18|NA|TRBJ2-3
CASSRRQGADTQYF
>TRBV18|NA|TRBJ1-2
CASSQSRQANYGYTF
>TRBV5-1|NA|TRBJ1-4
CASSLEGRGDEKLFF
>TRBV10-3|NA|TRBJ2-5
CAIPSEETQYF
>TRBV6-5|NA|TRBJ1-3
CASSYEGGASRTIYF
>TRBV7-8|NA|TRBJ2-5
CASSGQEETQYF
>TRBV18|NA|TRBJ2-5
CASSPQRSRRGGKETQYF
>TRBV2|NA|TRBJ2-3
CASSRPSGGTDTQYF
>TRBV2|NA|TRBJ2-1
CASSGTGQGDEQFF
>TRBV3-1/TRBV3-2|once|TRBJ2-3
CASSPTSGSTDTQYF
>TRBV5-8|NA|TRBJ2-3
CASSLMGGADTQYF
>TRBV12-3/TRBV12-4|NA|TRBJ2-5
CASRQGPQETQYF
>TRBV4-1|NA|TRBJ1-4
CASSQEVTMREKLFF
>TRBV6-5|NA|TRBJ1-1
CASSRGGGNTEAFF
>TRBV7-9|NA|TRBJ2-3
CASSLTGGGADTQYF
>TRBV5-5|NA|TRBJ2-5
CASSNPGQRQTQYF
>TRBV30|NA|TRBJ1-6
CAWSAALNSPLHF
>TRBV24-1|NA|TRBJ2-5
CATSDLTSGGAETQYF
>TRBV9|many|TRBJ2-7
CASSATGYEQYF
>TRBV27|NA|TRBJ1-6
CASRHDRPNSYNSPLHF
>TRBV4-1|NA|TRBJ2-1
CASSGVGLTYNEQFF
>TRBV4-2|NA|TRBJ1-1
CASSHQSDRENTEAFF
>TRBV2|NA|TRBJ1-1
CASRLDSVNTEAFF
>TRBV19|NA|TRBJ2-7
CASSIHPGPSGSYEQYF
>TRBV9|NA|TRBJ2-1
CASSVDGPAYNEQFF
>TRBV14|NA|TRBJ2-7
CASSQGGFYEQYF
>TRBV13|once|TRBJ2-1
CASSPGHRSYNEQFF
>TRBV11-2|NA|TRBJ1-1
CASSLRKHTEAFF
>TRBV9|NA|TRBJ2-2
CASSARTSSYNTGELFF
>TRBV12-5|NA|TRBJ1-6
CATGQGETNNSPLHF
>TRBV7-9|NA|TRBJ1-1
CASSPQGTGNTEAFF
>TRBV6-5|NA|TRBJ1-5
CASKSRGSNQPQHF
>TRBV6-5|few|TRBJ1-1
CASRSKGRSYTEAFF
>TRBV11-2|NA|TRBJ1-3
CASSPRAAGGNTIYF